This T cell receptor beta chain was identified in a study of blood T cell repertoires in COVID-19. TCRdb's copy holds only in-frame clones and misses some; the assay was immunoSEQ multiplex PCR. The sample records 30,000 to 35,000 clones, under 90% being singletons. The CDR3 extends over 18 amino acids. CDR1 is SGHRS, CDR2 YFSETQ, per germline. With V trimmed by 4 bases and J by 0 bases, 15 bases remained unmatched. The chain employs TRBV5-1 and TRBJ1-1; 7 bases are a match to TRBD1. The sequenced sample consisted of peripheral blood. This TCR derives from a man aged 50 or older with acute or convalescent COVID-19. DNA of the CDR3: TGCGCCAGCAGCCCCGCTCACGACAGGGTGTTTATGAACACTGAAGCTTTCTTT. Amino acid sequence: CASSPAHDRVFMNTEAFF.